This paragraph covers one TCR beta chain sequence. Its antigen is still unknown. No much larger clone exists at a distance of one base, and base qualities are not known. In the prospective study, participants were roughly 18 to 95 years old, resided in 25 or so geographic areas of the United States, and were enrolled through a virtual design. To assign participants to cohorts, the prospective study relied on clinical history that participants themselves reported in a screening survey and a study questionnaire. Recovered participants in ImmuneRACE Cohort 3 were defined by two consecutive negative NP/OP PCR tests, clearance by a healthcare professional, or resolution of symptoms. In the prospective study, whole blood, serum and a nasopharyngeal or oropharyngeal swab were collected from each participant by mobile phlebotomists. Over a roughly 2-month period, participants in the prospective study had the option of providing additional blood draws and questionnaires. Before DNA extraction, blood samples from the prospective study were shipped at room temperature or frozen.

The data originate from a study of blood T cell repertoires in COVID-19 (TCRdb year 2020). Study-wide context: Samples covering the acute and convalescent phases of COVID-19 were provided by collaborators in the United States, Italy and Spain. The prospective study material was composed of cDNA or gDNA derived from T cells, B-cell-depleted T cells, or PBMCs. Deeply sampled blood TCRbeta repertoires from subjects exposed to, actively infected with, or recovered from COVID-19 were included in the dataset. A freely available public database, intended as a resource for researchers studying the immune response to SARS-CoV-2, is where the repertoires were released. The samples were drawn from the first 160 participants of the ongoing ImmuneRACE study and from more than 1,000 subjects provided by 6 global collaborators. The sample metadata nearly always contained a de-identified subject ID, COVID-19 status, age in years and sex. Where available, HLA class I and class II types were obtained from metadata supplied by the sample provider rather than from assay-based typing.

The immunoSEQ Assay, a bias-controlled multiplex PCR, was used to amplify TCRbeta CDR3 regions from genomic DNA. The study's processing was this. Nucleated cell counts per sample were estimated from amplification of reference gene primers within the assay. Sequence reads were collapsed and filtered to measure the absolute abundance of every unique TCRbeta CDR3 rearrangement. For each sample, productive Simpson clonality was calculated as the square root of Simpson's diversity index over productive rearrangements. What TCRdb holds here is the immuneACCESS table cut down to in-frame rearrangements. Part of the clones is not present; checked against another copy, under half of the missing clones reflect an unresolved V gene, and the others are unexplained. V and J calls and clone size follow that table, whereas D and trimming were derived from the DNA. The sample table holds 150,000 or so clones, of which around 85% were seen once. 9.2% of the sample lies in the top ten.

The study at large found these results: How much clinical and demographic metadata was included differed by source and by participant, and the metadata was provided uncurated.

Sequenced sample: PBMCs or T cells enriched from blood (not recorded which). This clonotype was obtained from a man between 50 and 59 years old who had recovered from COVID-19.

The DNA sequence is TGTGCCAGCAGTTTCGGCCAGGGCACGAACACCATATATTTT. This is translated as CASSFGQGTNTIYF. The rearranged segments are TRBV6-2 or TRBV6-3 and TRBJ1-3, with TRBD1 tentatively as D gene (5 bases match). The CDR3 has 14 amino acids, counting the end cysteine and phenylalanine. Only the CDR3 DNA stays, 42 bases, in frame from base 1. Per the germline V gene, MNHEY is the CDR1 and SVGEGT is the CDR2. V is shortened by 4 bases, J by 7 bases, and the region joining them spans 14 bases.